The text below deals with one T cell receptor beta chain. The source of the sample is a study of CD8+ T cells in alopecia areata. Treatment meaning: oral pan-JAK inhibitor, 5-10 mg twice daily. In each case, RNA was isolated and then reverse transcribed into cDNA as the sequencing template. Produced via immunoSEQ multiplex PCR; TCRdb's table is partial and in-frame only. In the table there are about 220,000 clones, around three fifths of which are singletons. Trimming cost V 2 bases and J 5 bases, with 7 bases left between them. This CDR3 is 13 amino acids long. The germline V gene encodes CDR1 SSHAT and CDR2 FNYEAQ (reference sequence).

The sequenced sample was CD4+ T cells sorted from blood, obtained at week 4, from a patient treated with tofacitinib. This TCR came from a human donor with alopecia areata. V usage is TRBV7-7 and J usage is TRBJ2-1, with D unclear. Here the CDR3 reads CASSLQPDNEQFF. The CDR3 bases are TGTGCCAGCAGCTTACAACCCGACAATGAGCAGTTCTTC.